A few counts support the clone carrying this TCR beta chain. The antigen remains unidentified. The library was designed around alpha chains, so this beta chain is a stray read whose abundance carries little weight. Time point of the sample: sample taken at primary tumor resection. The sample comes from a study of spatial heterogeneity in lung cancer. In the study overall: The correlation between TCR transcript counts in tumor regions and a T cell module score from matched bulk RNA-seq was strong. The average count in raw reads for each unique TCR and UMI combination exceeded 9.5 appearances.

CDR3 length equals 15 residues. Trimming took 3 bases from V and 1 from J, leaving 13 bases between them. Per germline, CDR1 SGHRS and CDR2 YFSETQ. Findings of the study overall: Tumors with more nonsynonymous mutations had more expanded intratumoral alpha and beta TCRs.

Every TCR cDNA molecule bore its own unique molecular identifier. TCRdb itself ran the 5' RACE reads through MiXCR, one entry per CDR3 protein. Of under 250 distinct CDR3 sequences listed, approximately 50% are singletons. The TCR originated in a male donor with early-stage non-small cell lung cancer. This specimen consisted of lung tumor tissue, obtained at surgery. The J gene is TRBJ2-5, the V gene TRBV5-1; weak D call: TRBD2 (5 bases). The CDR3 here is CASSSSLAVQETQYF. CDR3 DNA: TGCGCCAGCAGCTCTTCCCTAGCTGTCCAAGAGACCCAGTACTTC.